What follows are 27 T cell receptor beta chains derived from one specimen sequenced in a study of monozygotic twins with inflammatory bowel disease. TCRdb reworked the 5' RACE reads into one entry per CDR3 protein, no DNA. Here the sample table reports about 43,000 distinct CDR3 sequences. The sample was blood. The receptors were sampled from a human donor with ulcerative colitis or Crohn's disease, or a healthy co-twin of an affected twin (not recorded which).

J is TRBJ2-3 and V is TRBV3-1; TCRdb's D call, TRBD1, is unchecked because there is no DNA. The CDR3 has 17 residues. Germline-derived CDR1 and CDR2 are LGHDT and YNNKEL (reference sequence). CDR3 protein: CASSPGQRTRGTDTQYF.

The CDR3 protein is CASSMILTGTGIGGYTF. The chain carries TRBV28 and TRBJ1-2; TCRdb's D gene call, TRBD1, goes unchecked for lack of DNA. Germline V gene data show CDR1 as MDHEN and CDR2 as SYDVKM. The CDR3 runs to 17 residues.

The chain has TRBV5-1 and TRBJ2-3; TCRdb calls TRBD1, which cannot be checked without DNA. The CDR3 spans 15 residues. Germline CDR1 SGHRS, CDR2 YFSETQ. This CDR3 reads CASSFKGSHTDTQYF.

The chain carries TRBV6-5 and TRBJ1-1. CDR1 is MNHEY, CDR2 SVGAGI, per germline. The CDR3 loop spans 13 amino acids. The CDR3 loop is CASSYSQFAEAFF.

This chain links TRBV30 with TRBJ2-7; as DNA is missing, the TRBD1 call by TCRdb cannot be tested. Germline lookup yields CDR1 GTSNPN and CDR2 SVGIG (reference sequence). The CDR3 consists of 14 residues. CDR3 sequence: CAWSEGRTTYEQYF.

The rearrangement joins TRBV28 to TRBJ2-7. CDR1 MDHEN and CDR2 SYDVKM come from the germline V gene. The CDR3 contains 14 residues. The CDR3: CASSEATESYEQYF. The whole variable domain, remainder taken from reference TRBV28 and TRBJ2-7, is DVKVTQSSRYLVKRTGEKVFLECVQDMDHENMFWYRQDPGLGLRLIYFSYDVKMKEKGDIPEGYSVSREKKERFSLILESASTNQTSMYLCASSEATESYEQYFGPGTRLTVT.

The CDR3 region is CASSLGAGVNTGELFF. This chain connects TRBV7-6 to TRBJ2-2; TCRdb picks TRBD1, but there is no DNA to check that call. Germline V gene lookup returns CDR1 SGHVS and CDR2 FNYEAQ. The CDR3 is 16 residues long.

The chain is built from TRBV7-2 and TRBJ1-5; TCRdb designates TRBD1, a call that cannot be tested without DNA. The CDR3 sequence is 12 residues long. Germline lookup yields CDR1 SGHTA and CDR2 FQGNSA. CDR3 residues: CASSKGGEIKHF. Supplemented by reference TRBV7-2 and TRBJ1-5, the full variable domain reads GAGVSQSPSNKVTEKGKDVELRCDPISGHTALYWYRQSLGQGLEFLIYFQGNSAPDKSGLPSDRFSAERTGGSVSTLTIQRTQQEDSAVYLCASSKGGEIKHFGDGTRLSIL.

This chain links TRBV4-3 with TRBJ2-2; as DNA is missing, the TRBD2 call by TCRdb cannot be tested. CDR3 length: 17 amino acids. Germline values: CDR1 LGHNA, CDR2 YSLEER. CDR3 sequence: CASSQSGGIANTGELFF.

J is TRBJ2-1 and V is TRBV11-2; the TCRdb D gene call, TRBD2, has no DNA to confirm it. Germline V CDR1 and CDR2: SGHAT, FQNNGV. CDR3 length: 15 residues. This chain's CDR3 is CASSYRGLASDEQFF.

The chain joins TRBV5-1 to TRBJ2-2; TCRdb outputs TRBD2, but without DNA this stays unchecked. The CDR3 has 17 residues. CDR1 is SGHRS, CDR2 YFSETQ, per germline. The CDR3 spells CASSSGQGGQNTGELFF. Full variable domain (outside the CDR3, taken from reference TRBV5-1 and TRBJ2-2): KAGVTQTPRYLIKTRGQQVTLSCSPISGHRSVSWYQQTPGQGLQFLFEYFSETQRNKGNFPGRFSGRQFSNSRSEMNVSTLELGDSALYLCASSSGQGGQNTGELFFGEGSRLTVL.

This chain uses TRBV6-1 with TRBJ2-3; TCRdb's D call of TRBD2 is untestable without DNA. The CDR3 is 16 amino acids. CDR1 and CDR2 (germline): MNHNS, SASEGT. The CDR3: CASSGRTSGGTDTQYF.

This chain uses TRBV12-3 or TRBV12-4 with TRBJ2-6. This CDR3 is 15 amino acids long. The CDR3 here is CASSSRRPGANVLTF.

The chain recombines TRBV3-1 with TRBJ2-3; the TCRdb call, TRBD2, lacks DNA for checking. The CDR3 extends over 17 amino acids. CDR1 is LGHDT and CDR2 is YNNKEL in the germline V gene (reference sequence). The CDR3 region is CASSQNRRTSGSGTQYF.

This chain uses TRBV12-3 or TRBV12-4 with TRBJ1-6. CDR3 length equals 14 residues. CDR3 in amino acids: CASASPRYDSPLHF.

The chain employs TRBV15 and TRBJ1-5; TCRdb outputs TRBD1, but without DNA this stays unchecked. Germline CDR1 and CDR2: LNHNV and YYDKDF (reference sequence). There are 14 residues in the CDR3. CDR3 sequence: CATSGGQSNQPQHF.

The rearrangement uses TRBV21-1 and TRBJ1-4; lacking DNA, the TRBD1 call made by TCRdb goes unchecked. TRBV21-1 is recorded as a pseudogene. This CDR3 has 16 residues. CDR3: CASSKEDSVTNEKLFF.

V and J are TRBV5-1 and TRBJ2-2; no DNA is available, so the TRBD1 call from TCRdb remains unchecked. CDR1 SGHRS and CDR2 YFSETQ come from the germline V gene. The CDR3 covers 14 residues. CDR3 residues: CASRVLDSTGELFF.

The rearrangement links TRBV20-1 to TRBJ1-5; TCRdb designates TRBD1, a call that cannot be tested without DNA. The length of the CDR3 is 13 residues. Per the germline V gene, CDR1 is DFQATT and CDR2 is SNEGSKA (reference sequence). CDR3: CSARNRPDQPQHF.

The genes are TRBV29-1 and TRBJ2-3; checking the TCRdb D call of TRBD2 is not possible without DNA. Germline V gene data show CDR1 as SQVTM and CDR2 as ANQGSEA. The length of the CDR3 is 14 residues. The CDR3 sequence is CSVVLAGVTDTQYF.

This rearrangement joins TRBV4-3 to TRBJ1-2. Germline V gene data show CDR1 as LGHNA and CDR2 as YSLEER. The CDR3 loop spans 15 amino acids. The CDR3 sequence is CASSRQAGNDYGYTF.

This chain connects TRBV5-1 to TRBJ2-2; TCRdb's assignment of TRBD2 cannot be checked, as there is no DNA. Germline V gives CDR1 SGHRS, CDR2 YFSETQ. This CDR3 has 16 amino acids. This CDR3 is CASSPSSGGRTGELFF. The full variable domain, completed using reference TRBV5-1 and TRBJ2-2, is KAGVTQTPRYLIKTRGQQVTLSCSPISGHRSVSWYQQTPGQGLQFLFEYFSETQRNKGNFPGRFSGRQFSNSRSEMNVSTLELGDSALYLCASSPSSGGRTGELFFGEGSRLTVL.

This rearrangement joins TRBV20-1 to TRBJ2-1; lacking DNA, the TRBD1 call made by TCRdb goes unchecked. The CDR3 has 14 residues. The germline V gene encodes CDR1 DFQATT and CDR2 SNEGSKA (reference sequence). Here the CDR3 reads CSASGQGAYNEQFF.

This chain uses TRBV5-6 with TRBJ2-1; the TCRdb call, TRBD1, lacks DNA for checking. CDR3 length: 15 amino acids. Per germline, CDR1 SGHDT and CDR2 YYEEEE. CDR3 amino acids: CASSYSGTAYNEQFF.

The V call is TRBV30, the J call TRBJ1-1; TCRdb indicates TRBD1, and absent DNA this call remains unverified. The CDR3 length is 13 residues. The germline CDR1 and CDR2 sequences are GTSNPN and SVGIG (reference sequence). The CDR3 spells CAWSKGASTEAFF.

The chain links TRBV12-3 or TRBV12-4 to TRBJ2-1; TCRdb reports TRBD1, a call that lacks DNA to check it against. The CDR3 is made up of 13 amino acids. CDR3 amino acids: CASSLGGGLEQFF.

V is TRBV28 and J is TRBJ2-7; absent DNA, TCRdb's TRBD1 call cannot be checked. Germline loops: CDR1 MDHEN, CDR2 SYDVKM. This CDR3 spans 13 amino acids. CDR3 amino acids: CASSLQGGYEQYF.